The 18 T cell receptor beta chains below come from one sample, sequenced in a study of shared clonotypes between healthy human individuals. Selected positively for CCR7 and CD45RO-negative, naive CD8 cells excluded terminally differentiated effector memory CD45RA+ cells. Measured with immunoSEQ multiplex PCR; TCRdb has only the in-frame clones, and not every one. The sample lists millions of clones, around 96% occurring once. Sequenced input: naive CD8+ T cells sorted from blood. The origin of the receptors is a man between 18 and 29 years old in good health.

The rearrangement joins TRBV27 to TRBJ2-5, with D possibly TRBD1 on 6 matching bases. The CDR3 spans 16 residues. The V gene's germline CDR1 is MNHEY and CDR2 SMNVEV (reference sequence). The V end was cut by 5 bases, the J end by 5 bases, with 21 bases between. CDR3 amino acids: CASSPQGVAGVETQYF. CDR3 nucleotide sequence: TGTGCCAGCAGTCCCCAAGGTGTAGCAGGGGTGGAGACCCAGTACTTC.

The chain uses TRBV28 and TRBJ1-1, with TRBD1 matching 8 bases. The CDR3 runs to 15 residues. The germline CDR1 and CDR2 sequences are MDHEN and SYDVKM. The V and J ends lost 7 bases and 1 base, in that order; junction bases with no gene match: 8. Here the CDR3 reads CASTESGTGNTEAFF. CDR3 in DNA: TGTGCCAGCACCGAATCCGGGACAGGGAACACTGAAGCTTTCTTT.

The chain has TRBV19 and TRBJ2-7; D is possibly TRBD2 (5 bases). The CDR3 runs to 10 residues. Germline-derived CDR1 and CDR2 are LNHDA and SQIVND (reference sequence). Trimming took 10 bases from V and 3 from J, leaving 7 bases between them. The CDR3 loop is CATRGYEQYF. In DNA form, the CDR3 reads TGTGCCACCCGGGGCTACGAGCAGTACTTC. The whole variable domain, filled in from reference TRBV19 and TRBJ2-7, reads DGGITQSPKYLFRKEGQNVTLSCEQNLNHDAMYWYRQDPGQGLRLIYYSQIVNDFQKGDIAEGYSVSREKKESFPLTVTSAQKNPTAFYLCATRGYEQYFGPGTRLTVT.

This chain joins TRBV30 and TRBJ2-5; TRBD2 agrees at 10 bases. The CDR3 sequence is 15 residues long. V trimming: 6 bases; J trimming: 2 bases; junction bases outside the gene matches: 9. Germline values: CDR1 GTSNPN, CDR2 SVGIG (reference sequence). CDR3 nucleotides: TGTGCCTGCCAAAGTGGACTAGCGGTGCAAGAGACCCAGTACTTC. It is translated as CACQSGLAVQETQYF.

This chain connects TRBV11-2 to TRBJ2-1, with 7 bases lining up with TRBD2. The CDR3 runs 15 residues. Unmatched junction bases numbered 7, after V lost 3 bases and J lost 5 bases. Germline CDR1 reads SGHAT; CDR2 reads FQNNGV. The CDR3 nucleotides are TGTGCCAGCAGCTTGTTGACTAGCAGCCACAATGAGCAGTTCTTC. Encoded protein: CASSLLTSSHNEQFF. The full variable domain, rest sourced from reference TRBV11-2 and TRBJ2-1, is EAGVAQSPRYKIIEKRQSVAFWCNPISGHATLYWYQQILGQGPKLLIQFQNNGVVDDSQLPKDRFSAERLKGVDSTLKIQPAKLEDSAVYLCASSLLTSSHNEQFFGPGTRLTVL.

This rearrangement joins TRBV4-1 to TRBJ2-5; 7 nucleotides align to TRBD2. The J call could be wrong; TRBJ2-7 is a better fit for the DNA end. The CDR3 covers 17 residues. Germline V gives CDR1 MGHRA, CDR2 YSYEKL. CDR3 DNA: TGCGCCAGCAGCCAAAGTAGTTTGGGGGGGTCCCCCTACGAGCAGTACTTC. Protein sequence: CASSQSSLGGSPYEQYF.

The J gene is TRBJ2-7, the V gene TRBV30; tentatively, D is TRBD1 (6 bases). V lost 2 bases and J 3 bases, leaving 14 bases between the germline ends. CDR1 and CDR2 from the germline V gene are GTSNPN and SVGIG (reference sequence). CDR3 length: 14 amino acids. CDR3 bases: TGTGCCTGGAGTATGGGACAATTACTCTACGAGCAGTACTTC. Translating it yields CAWSMGQLLYEQYF.

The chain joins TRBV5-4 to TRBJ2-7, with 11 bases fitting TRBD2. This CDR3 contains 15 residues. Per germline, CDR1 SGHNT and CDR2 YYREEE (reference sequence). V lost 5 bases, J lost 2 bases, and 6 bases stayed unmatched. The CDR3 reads CASSPEGLAAYEQYF. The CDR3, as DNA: TGTGCCAGCAGTCCGGAGGGACTAGCGGCCTACGAGCAGTACTTC.

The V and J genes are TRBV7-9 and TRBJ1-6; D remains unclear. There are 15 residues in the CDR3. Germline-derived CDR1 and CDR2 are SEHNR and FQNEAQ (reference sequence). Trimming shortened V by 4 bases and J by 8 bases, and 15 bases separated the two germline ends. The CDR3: CASSYDTTWDSPLHF. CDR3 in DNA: TGTGCCAGCAGCTACGACACGACTTGGGATTCACCCCTCCACTTT.

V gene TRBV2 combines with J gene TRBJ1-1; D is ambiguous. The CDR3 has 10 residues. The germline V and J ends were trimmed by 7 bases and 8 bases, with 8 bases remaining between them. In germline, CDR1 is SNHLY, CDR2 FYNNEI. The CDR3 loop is CASNGREAFF. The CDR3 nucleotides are TGTGCCAGCAACGGAAGAGAAGCTTTCTTT.

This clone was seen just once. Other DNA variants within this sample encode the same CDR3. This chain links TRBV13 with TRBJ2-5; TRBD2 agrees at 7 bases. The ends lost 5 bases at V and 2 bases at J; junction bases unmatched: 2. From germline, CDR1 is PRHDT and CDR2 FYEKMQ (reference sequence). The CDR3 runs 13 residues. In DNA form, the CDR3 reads TGTGCCAGCAGCCCGGGACTACAAGAGACCCAGTACTTC. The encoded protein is CASSPGLQETQYF. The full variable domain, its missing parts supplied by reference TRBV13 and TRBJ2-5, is AAGVIQSPRHLIKEKRETATLKCYPIPRHDTVYWYQQGPGQDPQFLISFYEKMQSDKGSIPDRFSAQQFSDYHSELNMSSLELGDSALYFCASSPGLQETQYFGPGTRLLVL.

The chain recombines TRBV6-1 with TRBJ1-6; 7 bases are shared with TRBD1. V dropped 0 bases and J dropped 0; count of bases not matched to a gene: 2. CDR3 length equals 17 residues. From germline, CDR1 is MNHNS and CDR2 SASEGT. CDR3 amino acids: CASSEARGSSYNSPLHF. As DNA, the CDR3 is TGTGCCAGCAGTGAAGCCAGGGGGAGCTCCTATAATTCACCCCTCCACTTT.

CDR3 DNA sequence: TGCAGCGTTGAGGGGGCGGGGGAAGCCTACAATGAGCAGTTCTTC. It translates to CSVEGAGEAYNEQFF. The J gene is TRBJ2-1, the V gene TRBV29-1; the D gene is possibly TRBD2 (7 bases). The CDR3 covers 15 residues. V lost 3 bases and J 2 bases, leaving 14 bases between the germline ends. Germline V gene data show CDR1 as SQVTM and CDR2 as ANQGSEA.

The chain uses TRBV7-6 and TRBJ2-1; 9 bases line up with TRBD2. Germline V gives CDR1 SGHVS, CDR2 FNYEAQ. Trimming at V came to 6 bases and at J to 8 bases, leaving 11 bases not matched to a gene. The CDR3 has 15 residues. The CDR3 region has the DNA TGTGCCAGCAGTTCCCTCCCGCGGGAGGGCGATGAGCAGTTCTTC. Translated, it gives CASSSLPREGDEQFF.

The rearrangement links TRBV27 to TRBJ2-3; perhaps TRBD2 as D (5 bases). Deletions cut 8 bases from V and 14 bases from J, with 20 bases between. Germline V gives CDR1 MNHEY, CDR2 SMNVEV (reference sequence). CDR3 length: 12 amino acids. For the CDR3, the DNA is TGTGCCAGCCTCGGGGTTGGGTTAATCCGGTATTTT. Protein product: CASLGVGLIRYF.

The chain's CDR3 is CASLREPGLEAEQYF. In nucleotides, the CDR3 is TGCGCCAGTTTAAGGGAGCCGGGACTAGAAGCCGAGCAGTACTTC. The gene calls are TRBV4-1 and TRBJ2-7, with 8 bases fitting TRBD2. The germline V gene has CDR1 MGHRA and CDR2 YSYEKL. The ends lost 9 bases at V and 6 bases at J; junction bases unmatched: 16. This CDR3 is built from 15 residues.

CDR3 protein: CASSSLAGAGYNEQFF. DNA for the CDR3: TGTGCCAGCAGCTCCTTAGCGGGAGCGGGATACAATGAGCAGTTCTTC. The V gene is TRBV13, the J gene TRBJ2-1; the match to TRBD2 covers 9 bases. The CDR3 is 16 amino acids. Unmatched junction bases numbered 8, after V lost 4 bases and J lost 4 bases. Germline V gene lookup returns CDR1 PRHDT and CDR2 FYEKMQ (reference sequence).

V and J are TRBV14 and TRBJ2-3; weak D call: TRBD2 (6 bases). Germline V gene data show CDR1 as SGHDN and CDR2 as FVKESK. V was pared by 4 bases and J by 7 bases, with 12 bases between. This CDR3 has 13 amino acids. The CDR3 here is CASSPAGHNTQYF. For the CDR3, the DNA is TGTGCCAGCAGCCCCGCGGGGCACAATACGCAGTATTTT.